This TCR beta chain was captured in a study of blood T cell repertoires in COVID-19. For the study at large: Donors in the United States, Italy and Spain gave samples during acute or convalescent COVID-19. PBMCs, B-cell-depleted T cells, or T cells provided the cDNA or gDNA that made up the material.

Residents of around 24 US areas, aged about 18 to 95 years, made up the participants. Per the authors' pipeline: Researchers report that nucleated cell counts were estimated from reference gene primer amplification. Produced via immunoSEQ multiplex PCR; TCRdb's table is partial and in-frame only. That table supplies the V and J calls and clone size; D and trimming were determined from the DNA. The sample records roughly 500,000 clones, 85% to 90% being singletons. Germline V gene lookup returns CDR1 SGDLS and CDR2 YYNGEE. Unmatched junction bases numbered 3, after V lost 5 bases and J lost 4 bases. CDR3 length equals 12 residues.

The clonotype originates from a woman between 35 and 50 years old who had recovered from COVID-19. Sequenced material: PBMCs or T cells enriched from blood (not recorded which). The chain couples TRBV9 to TRBJ2-7; 7 positions agree with TRBD1. The CDR3: CASSQQGYEQYF. The CDR3 nucleotides are TGTGCCAGCAGTCAACAGGGGTACGAGCAGTACTTC.